The 17 T cell receptor beta chains presented below share a single source sample, sequenced in a study of blood T cell repertoires in COVID-19 (dated by TCRdb to the early 2020s). Receptor amplification or capture employed the immunoSEQ multiplex PCR assay. The table comes from immuneACCESS by way of TCRdb, which keeps in-frame sequences with V and J called. Part of the clones is missing from these tables; in studies checked, under half for an unresolved V gene and the rest for unknown reasons. The sample table shows under 300,000 clones, and over 75% are seen once. Over 3% of the sample lies in the top ten. Sequencing used PBMCs or T cells enriched from blood (not recorded which). The receptors derive from a woman aged 40 to 55 who had been exposed to COVID-19.

The chain carries TRBV19 and TRBJ2-3; TRBD2 matches 14 bases. There are 16 residues in the CDR3. V trimming: 9 bases; J trimming: 4 bases; junction bases outside the gene matches: 9. CDR1 LNHDA and CDR2 SQIVND come from the germline V gene (reference sequence). CDR3 sequence reads: CASKLGTSGGSDTQYF. CDR3 nucleotide sequence: TGTGCCAGCAAGTTGGGGACTAGCGGGGGCTCAGATACGCAGTATTTT. Using reference TRBV19 and TRBJ2-3 for the parts outside the CDR3, the full variable domain is DGGITQSPKYLFRKEGQNVTLSCEQNLNHDAMYWYRQDPGQGLRLIYYSQIVNDFQKGDIAEGYSVSREKKESFPLTVTSAQKNPTAFYLCASKLGTSGGSDTQYFGPGTRLTVL.

This sequence joins TRBV10-3 and TRBJ1-2; 7 nucleotides line up with TRBD1. This CDR3 comprises 13 residues. Trimming removed 11 bases from V and 8 bases from J; junction bases left unmatched: 14. Germline assignment: CDR1 ENHRY and CDR2 SYGVKD. The CDR3, as DNA: TGTGCCTCCGACAGGGAAGGGGGCTACGGCTACACCTTC. This gives the protein CASDREGGYGYTF.

J is TRBJ2-7 and V is TRBV11-3; D ambiguous. The CDR3 loop spans 9 amino acids. The V gene's germline CDR1 is SGHNT and CDR2 YENEEA. CDR3 in amino acids: CASAGEQYV. CDR3 nucleotide sequence: TGTGCATCCGCAGGAGAGCAGTACGTC.

This rearrangement joins TRBV7-3 to TRBJ2-1; TRBD2 is a possible D gene (5 bases). CDR3 length: 13 amino acids. Germline CDR1 and CDR2: SGHTA and FQGTGA. The ends were cut back, 6 bases at V and 9 bases at J, with 15 bases in the middle. CDR3 sequence: CASRSNPRGEQFF. For the CDR3, the DNA is TGTGCCAGCAGATCAAATCCACGGGGTGAGCAGTTCTTC.

The chain is built from TRBV19 and TRBJ1-2, with D unresolved. Germline V gene lookup returns CDR1 LNHDA and CDR2 SQIVND (reference sequence). This CDR3 contains 14 residues. Trimming cost V 0 bases and J 3 bases, with 8 bases left between them. DNA of the CDR3: TGTGCCAGTAGTATAGATCTGTCAGACTATGGCTACACCTTC. It translates to CASSIDLSDYGYTF.

The rearrangement uses TRBV27 and TRBJ1-5; 7 bases agree with TRBD1. CDR1 and CDR2 from the germline V gene are MNHEY and SMNVEV (reference sequence). The CDR3 has 14 amino acids. V shed 0 bases and J 7 bases; nucleotides not matched to a gene: 3. The DNA for the CDR3 is TGTGCCAGCAGTTTATCAGACAGGGTCCAGCCCCAGCATTTT. Translated, it gives CASSLSDRVQPQHF.

In this sample, this clone turned up a few times. The chain uses TRBV3-1 (or the pseudogene TRBV3-2) and TRBJ1-6; no reliable D call. The germline V and J ends were trimmed by 1 base and 0 bases, with 7 bases remaining between them. The CDR3 spans 16 residues. Germline CDR1 is LGHDT and CDR2 is YNNKEL (reference sequence). The CDR3 is CASSQGWSSYNSPLHF. As DNA, the CDR3 is TGTGCCAGCAGCCAAGGATGGAGCTCCTATAATTCACCCCTCCACTTT.

V and J are TRBV19 and TRBJ2-2; 11 bases are a match to TRBD2. The germline V gene encodes CDR1 LNHDA and CDR2 SQIVND (reference sequence). V shed 6 bases, J shed 0 bases, and the junction held 9 bases outside the gene matches. The CDR3 loop spans 18 amino acids. Here the CDR3 reads CASRMQTSGIPNTGELFF. The CDR3 DNA reads as TGTGCCAGTAGGATGCAGACTAGCGGGATTCCGAACACCGGGGAGCTGTTTTTT.

V usage is TRBV4-3 and J usage is TRBJ2-2; 9 nucleotides match TRBD1. Germline assignment: CDR1 LGHNA and CDR2 YSLEER. V shed 4 bases and J 7 bases; nucleotides not matched to a gene: 7. CDR3 length equals 15 residues. The CDR3 sequence: CASSRLDRGGGELFF. CDR3 coding DNA: TGCGCCAGCAGCCGCCTGGACAGGGGTGGCGGGGAGCTGTTTTTT.

In this sample, this clone turned up once. The chain carries TRBV19 and TRBJ1-2; the D gene is possibly TRBD1 (5 bases). Germline CDR1 reads LNHDA; CDR2 reads SQIVND (reference sequence). V lost 3 bases to trimming and J lost 5 bases, with 19 bases between them. The CDR3 spans 16 residues. The CDR3 DNA sequence: TGTGCCAGTAGTATTGGTGGCAGGGAATTGGGATATGGCTACACCTTC. Translated, it gives CASSIGGRELGYGYTF.

The chain is built from TRBV3-1 (or the pseudogene TRBV3-2) and TRBJ1-1, with 8 bases matching TRBD1. The CDR3 has 14 amino acids. Germline loops: CDR1 LGHDT, CDR2 YNNKEL (reference sequence). After removal of 5 bases from V and 3 bases from J, the junction contained 5 bases not matched to a gene. This CDR3 is CASSWQGAYTEAFF. For the CDR3, the DNA is TGTGCCAGCAGCTGGCAGGGGGCTTACACTGAAGCTTTCTTT.

The chain uses TRBV29-1 and TRBJ1-2; the match to TRBD1 covers 8 bases. CDR3 length: 14 amino acids. From germline, CDR1 is SQVTM and CDR2 ANQGSEA. Germline trimming cut 6 bases from V and 1 base from J; bases unmatched to any gene: 7. As DNA, the CDR3 is TGCAGCGTGGACACGGGACAGGTTAACTATGGCTACACCTTC. It is translated as CSVDTGQVNYGYTF.

There are a few counts of this clone. The CDR3 protein is CASSAEGAYGYTF. CDR3 in DNA: TGTGCCAGCAGCGCCGAGGGGGCTTATGGCTACACCTTC. The chain joins TRBV7-9 to TRBJ1-2; 7 nucleotides agree with TRBD1. The CDR3 contains 13 residues. V shed 5 bases and J 5 bases; nucleotides not matched to a gene: 5. Germline assignment: CDR1 SEHNR and CDR2 FQNEAQ (reference sequence).

V is TRBV4-3 and J is TRBJ1-5; no clear D gene. Trimming took off 0 bases at V and 6 bases at J, with 6 bases between the two ends. This CDR3 is built from 13 residues. In germline, CDR1 is LGHNA, CDR2 YSLEER. This CDR3 is CASSQETGQPQHF. Here the CDR3 DNA reads TGCGCCAGCAGCCAAGAGACGGGTCAGCCCCAGCATTTT.

The table lists this clone with a count of one. The chain recombines TRBV24-1 with TRBJ2-1; 7 bases match TRBD2. Germline CDR1 is KGHDR and CDR2 is SFDVKD. CDR3 length: 15 residues. The J segment lost 3 bases and the V segment lost 3 bases, leaving 4 bases of the junction unmatched. The DNA of the CDR3 is TGTGCCACCAGTGATGAAAGGGACTACTACAATGAGCAGTTCTTC. Protein product: CATSDERDYYNEQFF.

The CDR3 DNA reads as TGTGCCAGCAGCTTCATGACAGGCCCGAACACCGGGGAGCTGTTTTTT. Amino acids: CASSFMTGPNTGELFF. The chain carries TRBV11-3 and TRBJ2-2; D is perhaps TRBD1 (6 bases). The CDR3 contains 16 residues. Germline values: CDR1 SGHNT, CDR2 YENEEA. V lost 3 bases, J lost 0 bases, and 11 bases lay in between.

CDR3 in DNA: TGTGCCAGCAGCTTGTTTTTATCGCAGGGGAATAATTCACCCCTCCACTTT. It codes for CASSLFLSQGNNSPLHF. This rearrangement joins TRBV5-4 to TRBJ1-6; possible D gene TRBD1, 6 bases. V was cut by 1 base and J by 5 bases, with 16 bases left in between. Germline V gives CDR1 SGHNT, CDR2 YYREEE (reference sequence). The CDR3 extends over 17 amino acids.